This T cell receptor (beta chain) was captured by sequencing in a study of T cell responses to AZD1222 COVID-19 vaccine. Study-wide context: Pooling covered second doses at about 4 or about 12 weeks.

As concerns this clone: The antigen is unknown.

Generated by immunoSEQ multiplex PCR, the TCRdb table keeps only in-frame clones and is missing some. The table has 150,000 or so clones, about 90% seen once. Overall study findings and caveats: Sampled repertoires all dated from after the peak T cell response. Clonal diversity was possibly underestimated; the donors were predominantly white British and more often female. Within unmutated variant regions lay the reported targets of nearly half of spike-specific TCRs.

The CDR3 covers 16 residues. Germline lookup yields CDR1 KGHSH and CDR2 LQKENI. Trimming cost V 3 bases and J 5 bases, with 20 bases left between them. The clonotype was recovered from an adult in good health. This material consisted of peripheral blood, taken on day 0 of AZD1222 vaccination. J is TRBJ2-7 and V is TRBV18; the D is unclear. The CDR3 here is CASSPILPSTDHEQYF. CDR3 nucleotides: TGTGCCAGCTCACCGATTCTTCCCTCAACAGACCACGAGCAGTACTTC. Based on the CDR3 plus reference TRBV18 and TRBJ2-7, the full variable domain is NAGVMQNPRHLVRRRGQEARLRCSPMKGHSHVYWYRQLPEEGLKFMVYLQKENIIDESGMPKERFSAEFPKEGPSILRIQQVVRGDSAAYFCASSPILPSTDHEQYFGPGTRLTVT.